The rows below give T cell receptor beta chains drawn from one sample of a study of blood T cells in healthy people across ages. TCRdb re-called the 5' RACE reads through MiXCR, storing one row per CDR3 protein. In the table there are about 1.8 million distinct CDR3 sequences, 49% of which are singletons. Sequencing was done on a sample of blood. All receptors come from a woman in her thirties or forties in good health. Both conserved end residues are part of each CDR3.

J gene	V gene	CDR3 protein
TRBJ2-7	TRBV6-1	CASRQQHSTYEQYF
TRBJ1-2	TRBV4-2	CASSQSNGYTF
TRBJ2-7	TRBV6-2/TRBV6-3	CASSNRARYEQYF
TRBJ2-7	TRBV2	CASRTGQGSEQYF
TRBJ2-5	TRBV9	CACSLGRLKETQYF
TRBJ2-3	TRBV2	CASSAAGLAGGSQYF
TRBJ2-5	TRBV20-1	CSARDRCPRGAQYF
TRBJ2-5	TRBV4-1	CTSSHRSGGAQETQYF
TRBJ2-1	TRBV5-1	CASSLATTTYNEQFF
TRBJ1-6	TRBV12-3/TRBV12-4	CASRDSSSYNSPLHF
TRBJ2-1	TRBV14	CASSQPPAEEQFF
TRBJ2-5	TRBV18	CASSPTVSETQYF
TRBJ2-5	TRBV4-1	CASSPTGGEETQYF
TRBJ1-1	TRBV4-3	CASSQEAQITEAFF
TRBJ1-5	TRBV6-6	CASSYSRDNQPQHF
TRBJ2-7	TRBV7-8	CASSLGTGGSSYEQYF
TRBJ2-3	TRBV20-1	CSASGFSGLADRLDTQYF
TRBJ2-1	TRBV27	CASRRLGFYNEQFF
TRBJ1-5	TRBV4-1	CASSQVPGHYSNQPQHF
TRBJ2-3	TRBV11-2	CASSLIAGGRGDTQYF
TRBJ1-2	TRBV27	CASSFPGGDGYTF
TRBJ2-7	TRBV3-1	CAISQVYEQYF
TRBJ2-6	TRBV4-3	CASSQERGLSLTGANVLTF
TRBJ2-1	TRBV3-1	CASSQAGWGGLGNEQFF
TRBJ2-3	TRBV7-9	CASGEPISTDTQYF
TRBJ2-2	TRBV7-2	CARTSGSNTGELFF
TRBJ2-7	TRBV12-3/TRBV12-4	CASSAGQGSEQYF
TRBJ2-3	TRBV29-1	CSVFGSTDTQYF
TRBJ1-5	TRBV7-2	CASSLLHRRDEPNQPQHF